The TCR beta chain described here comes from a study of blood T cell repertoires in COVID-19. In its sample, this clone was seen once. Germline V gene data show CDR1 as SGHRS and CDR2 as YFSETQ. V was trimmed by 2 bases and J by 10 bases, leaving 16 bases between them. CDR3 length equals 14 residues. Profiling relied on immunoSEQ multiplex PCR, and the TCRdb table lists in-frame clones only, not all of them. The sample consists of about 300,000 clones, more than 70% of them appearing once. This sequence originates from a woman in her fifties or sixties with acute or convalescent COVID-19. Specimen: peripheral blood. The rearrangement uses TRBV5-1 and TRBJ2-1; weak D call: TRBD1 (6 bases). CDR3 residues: CASSFSSGAGEQFF. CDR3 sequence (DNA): TGCGCCAGCAGCTTTAGTTCAGGGGCGGGCGAGCAGTTCTTC.